These 29 T cell receptor beta chains share one sample of origin, sequenced in a study of T cells expressing NK-cell markers. TCRdb re-called the 5' RACE reads; one entry per CDR3 protein, DNA not given. The sample yields 150,000 to 200,000 distinct CDR3 sequences, of which the top ten take up about a fifth. The source material was blood T cells: a sorted CD56 or NKG2C T cell subset, CD4+ or CD8+ T cells, or bulk PBMC T cells (not recorded which). The receptors shown here come from a woman between 18 and 70 years old in good health.

The rearrangement uses TRBV6-5 and TRBJ1-6; the TRBD1 assignment by TCRdb is unverifiable without DNA. Germline lookup yields CDR1 MNHEY and CDR2 SVGAGI. CDR3 size: 15 residues. CDR3 sequence: CASSYSGQGSSPLHF.

The V and J genes are TRBV5-4 and TRBJ2-1; the D call from TCRdb, TRBD1, cannot be confirmed without DNA. CDR3 length: 15 residues. Germline CDR1 is SGHNT and CDR2 is YYREEE (reference sequence). The CDR3 sequence is CASSDRQGSYNEQFF.

The chain is built from TRBV7-6 and TRBJ2-6; TCRdb returns TRBD1, unconfirmable since there is no DNA. Germline V gene sequence: CDR1 SGHVS, CDR2 FNYEAQ. The CDR3 totals 17 residues. CDR3 region: CASSLNRVLSGANVLTF.

J is TRBJ2-3 and V is TRBV7-2; TCRdb picks TRBD2, but there is no DNA to check that call. Germline values: CDR1 SGHTA, CDR2 FQGNSA. The CDR3 covers 16 residues. The CDR3 protein is CASSLALAGGQYTQYF. The full variable domain, its missing parts supplied by reference TRBV7-2 and TRBJ2-3, is GAGVSQSPSNKVTEKGKDVELRCDPISGHTALYWYRQSLGQGLEFLIYFQGNSAPDKSGLPSDRFSAERTGGSVSTLTIQRTQQEDSAVYLCASSLALAGGQYTQYFGPGTRLTVL.

The chain employs TRBV20-1 and TRBJ2-7; without DNA, the TCRdb call of TRBD1 cannot be checked. Germline-derived CDR1 and CDR2 are DFQATT and SNEGSKA (reference sequence). CDR3 length equals 18 residues. The CDR3 sequence: CSAKLRLRALRGFHEQYF.

This rearrangement joins TRBV12-3 or TRBV12-4 to TRBJ2-2; the D call from TCRdb, TRBD2, cannot be confirmed without DNA. The CDR3 covers 14 residues. The CDR3 here is CASSSGRLTGELFF.

The chain is built from TRBV7-2 and TRBJ1-6; TCRdb reports TRBD1, a call that lacks DNA to check it against. The CDR3 spans 15 residues. Per germline, CDR1 SGHTA and CDR2 FQGNSA. CDR3 amino acids: CASNKDRLYNSPLHF.

This chain joins TRBV6-4 and TRBJ1-2; without DNA, the TCRdb call of TRBD1 cannot be checked. Germline CDR1 reads MRHNA; CDR2 reads SNTAGT. The CDR3 totals 15 residues. The CDR3 region is CASRAQGEGNYGYTF.

This chain joins TRBV5-5 and TRBJ2-7; no DNA is available, so the TRBD1 call from TCRdb remains unchecked. The germline gives CDR1 SGHKS, CDR2 YYEKEE (reference sequence). The CDR3 length is 15 residues. CDR3 amino acids: CASSLEGTGPGEQYF.

The chain combines TRBV6-2 or TRBV6-3 with TRBJ2-1. Germline V gives CDR1 MNHEY, CDR2 SVGEGT. CDR3 length equals 13 residues. The CDR3 spells CASSYSRATGQFF.

J is TRBJ1-4 and V is TRBV6-1; without DNA, the TCRdb call of TRBD1 cannot be checked. This CDR3 has 15 amino acids. Germline-derived CDR1 and CDR2 are MNHNS and SASEGT. The CDR3 spells CASRSGGLRDEKLFF.

This chain uses TRBV28 with TRBJ1-2; the D call of TRBD1 rests on TCRdb alone, since no DNA is present to check it. CDR1 and CDR2 from the germline V gene are MDHEN and SYDVKM. The CDR3 contains 13 residues. The CDR3 here is CASSFGGGYGYTF.

The chain links TRBV6-5 to TRBJ1-1; TCRdb names TRBD1, which stays unverified in the absence of DNA. Germline CDR1 and CDR2: MNHEY and SVGAGI. CDR3 length: 12 amino acids. CDR3: CASSSGQGPAFF.

The chain uses TRBV7-3 and TRBJ2-5; TCRdb calls TRBD2, which cannot be checked without DNA. CDR3 size: 14 residues. The germline gives CDR1 SGHTA, CDR2 FQGTGA. CDR3 residues: CASSATSEQETQYF.

The rearrangement joins TRBV12-3 or TRBV12-4 to TRBJ1-2. CDR3 size: 15 residues. The CDR3 sequence: CASSPDRDGYYGYTF.

The V gene is TRBV4-1, the J gene TRBJ1-6. The CDR3 runs 17 residues. Per the germline V gene, CDR1 is MGHRA and CDR2 is YSYEKL. CDR3 sequence reads: CASSQDKVPIYNSPLHF.

V gene TRBV9 combines with J gene TRBJ2-2; TCRdb lists TRBD2, though no DNA is available to test this call. This CDR3 spans 16 amino acids. The germline V gene has CDR1 SGDLS and CDR2 YYNGEE. The CDR3 loop reads CASSVGVAGAGGELFF.

This chain connects TRBV9 to TRBJ2-3; the D gene TCRdb calls, TRBD1, cannot be checked with no DNA. The germline V gene has CDR1 SGDLS and CDR2 YYNGEE. The CDR3 totals 15 residues. CDR3 amino acids: CASEAVGGGTDTQYF.

The chain couples TRBV29-1 to TRBJ2-2; without DNA, the TCRdb call of TRBD1 cannot be checked. Germline V gene lookup returns CDR1 SQVTM and CDR2 ANQGSEA. The CDR3 covers 16 residues. CDR3 protein: CSVSRQGALDTGELFF.

The chain couples TRBV5-4 to TRBJ1-6; TCRdb picks TRBD1, but there is no DNA to check that call. CDR1 and CDR2 from the germline V gene are SGHNT and YYREEE (reference sequence). This CDR3 contains 15 residues. The CDR3: CASSADRVEGSPLHF.

The V and J genes are TRBV4-2 and TRBJ1-6. From germline, CDR1 is LGHNA and CDR2 YNFKEQ. This CDR3 spans 17 amino acids. The CDR3 loop is CASSQGGESSYNSPLHF.

The chain is built from TRBV10-3 and TRBJ2-5; without DNA, the TCRdb call of TRBD2 cannot be checked. Germline V gene data show CDR1 as ENHRY and CDR2 as SYGVKD. There are 14 residues in the CDR3. The CDR3 sequence is CAISAGTRGETQYF.

The chain is built from TRBV6-1 and TRBJ2-7; the D gene TCRdb calls, TRBD1, cannot be checked with no DNA. The germline V gene has CDR1 MNHNS and CDR2 SASEGT. The CDR3 sequence is 14 residues long. CDR3 amino acids: CASSRLQGNYEQYF.

This sequence joins TRBV15 and TRBJ2-3; TCRdb designates TRBD1, a call that cannot be tested without DNA. CDR3 length: 15 amino acids. Germline-derived CDR1 and CDR2 are LNHNV and YYDKDF (reference sequence). CDR3 in amino acids: CATSRDGAGPDTQYF.

This chain connects TRBV7-3 to TRBJ2-1; the TCRdb call, TRBD2, lacks DNA for checking. CDR3 length: 14 residues. CDR1 and CDR2 from the germline V gene are SGHTA and FQGTGA. This CDR3 reads CASSSSTSTDEQFF. The full variable domain, with the rest looked up from reference TRBV7-3 and TRBJ2-1, is GAGVSQTPSNKVTEKGKYVELRCDPISGHTALYWYRQSLGQGPEFLIYFQGTGAADDSGLPNDRFFAVRPEGSVSTLKIQRTERGDSAVYLCASSSSTSTDEQFFGPGTRLTVL.

This chain links TRBV3-1 with TRBJ2-6; the TRBD1 assignment by TCRdb is unverifiable without DNA. Looked up from germline, CDR1 is LGHDT and CDR2 is YNNKEL (reference sequence). The CDR3 is made up of 18 amino acids. The CDR3 sequence is CASSRLRDRDSGANVLTF.

This chain joins TRBV20-1 and TRBJ2-1; no DNA is available, so the TRBD1 call from TCRdb remains unchecked. The CDR3 has 14 residues. Germline V gene data show CDR1 as DFQATT and CDR2 as SNEGSKA (reference sequence). The CDR3 loop is CSSTKGGSTNEQFF.

The chain couples TRBV20-1 to TRBJ2-7; the TRBD2 assignment by TCRdb is unverifiable without DNA. The germline V gene encodes CDR1 DFQATT and CDR2 SNEGSKA (reference sequence). This CDR3 contains 15 residues. Here the CDR3 reads CSARVPSGSSYEQYF.

The rearrangement uses TRBV2 and TRBJ2-1; TCRdb picks TRBD2, but there is no DNA to check that call. Per the germline V gene, CDR1 is SNHLY and CDR2 is FYNNEI. The CDR3 covers 16 residues. The CDR3 spells CASSPGLETAYNEQFF.